The TCR beta chain described here comes from a study of T cells in Graves' hyperthyroidism and ophthalmopathy. This CDR3 is built from 14 residues. Germline V CDR1 and CDR2: DFQATT, SNEGSKA (reference sequence). Trimming took 6 bases from V and 5 from J; bases not matched to a gene: 9. Authors of the study amplified TCR beta CDR3 regions from RNA transcripts. The HTBI primer set was used in a first-round RT-PCR of the TCR CDR3. TCRdb called the multiplex PCR reads again in MiXCR, with one record for every CDR3 protein. The sample contains approximately 870,000 distinct CDR3 sequences, roughly 37% of which appear only once.

This receptor was taken from a man younger than 35 with Graves' hyperthyroidism. The rearrangement links TRBV20-1 to TRBJ1-1, with TRBD1 identical over 10 bases. Input material: blood. CDR3 loop: CSATGTGAGTEAFF. CDR3 DNA sequence: TGCAGTGCAACCGGGACAGGGGCGGGAACTGAAGCTTTCTTT.